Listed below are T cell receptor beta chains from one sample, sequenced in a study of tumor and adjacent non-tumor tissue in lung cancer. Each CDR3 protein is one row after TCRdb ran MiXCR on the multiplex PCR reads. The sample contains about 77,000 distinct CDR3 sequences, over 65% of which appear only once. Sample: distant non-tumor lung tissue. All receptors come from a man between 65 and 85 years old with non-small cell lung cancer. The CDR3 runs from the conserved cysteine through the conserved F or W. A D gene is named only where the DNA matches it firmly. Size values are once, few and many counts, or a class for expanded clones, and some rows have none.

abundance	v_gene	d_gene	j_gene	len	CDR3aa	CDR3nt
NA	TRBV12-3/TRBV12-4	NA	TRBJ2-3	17	CASSLTRQAGIMNTQYF	TGTGCCAGCAGTTTAACGAGACAGGCGGGTATCATGAATACGCAGTATTTT
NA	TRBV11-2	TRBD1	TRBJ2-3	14	CASSPQGFSNTQYF	TGCGCCAGCAGCCCACAGGGGTTCTCAAATACGCAGTATTTT
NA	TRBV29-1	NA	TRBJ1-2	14	CNVDSTGGLSGYTF	TGCAACGTTGATTCGACAGGCGGATTAAGTGGCTACACCTTC
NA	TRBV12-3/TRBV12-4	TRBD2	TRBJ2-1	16	CANSDTHKRGYNEQFF	TGTGCCAACAGTGACACTCACAAGCGGGGCTACAATGAGCAGTTCTTC
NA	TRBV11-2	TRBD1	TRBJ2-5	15	CASSLNIGTAKTQYF	TGTGCCAGCAGCTTAAACATCGGGACAGCGAAGACCCAGTACTTC
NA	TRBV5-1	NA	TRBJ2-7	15	CASSSTRDRAYEQYF	TGCGCCAGCAGCTCGACCAGGGACCGTGCCTACGAGCAGTACTTC
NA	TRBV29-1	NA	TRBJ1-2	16	CGVVPHQSSGEDCYTF	TGCGGCGTTGTCCCCCATCAATCCTCGGGAGAAGATTGCTACACCTTC
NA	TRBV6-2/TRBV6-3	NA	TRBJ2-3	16	CTSSPPKERWWDTQYF	TGTACCAGCAGCCCGCCCAAGGAGCGGTGGTGGGATACGCAGTATTTT
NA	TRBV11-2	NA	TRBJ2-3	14	CASSREGYTDMQYF	TGTGCCAGCAGCCGAGAGGGGTACACAGATATGCAGTATTTT
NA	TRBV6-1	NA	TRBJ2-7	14	CANSDYPMEREQYF	TGTGCCAACAGTGATTACCCAATGGAGAGGGAGCAGTACTTC
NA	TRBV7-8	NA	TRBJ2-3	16	CASSFLLWGSADTQFF	TGTGCCAGCAGCTTCTTATTGTGGGGAAGCGCAGATACGCAATTTTTT
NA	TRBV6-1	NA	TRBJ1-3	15	CASSDPPRGGNTVYF	TGTGCCAGTAGTGATCCACCCCGGGGAGGAAACACCGTATATTTT
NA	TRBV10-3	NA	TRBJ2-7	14	CAISGGPGKNEQYF	TGTGCCATCAGTGGGGGACCAGGGAAGAACGAGCAGTACTTC
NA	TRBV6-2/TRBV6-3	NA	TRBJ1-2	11	CVSSLSHGYTF	TGTGTCAGCAGTCTTTCACATGGCTACACCTTC
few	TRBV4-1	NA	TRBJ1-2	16	CASSQEQRAHSYGYTF	TGTGCCAGCAGCCAAGAGCAGAGGGCGCATAGCTATGGCTACACCTTC
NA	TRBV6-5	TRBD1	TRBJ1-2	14	CASSYGTGGCGYTF	TGTGCCAGCAGCTATGGGACAGGGGGCTGTGGCTACACCTTC
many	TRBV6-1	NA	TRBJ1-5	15	CASSPLGGSNQPQHF	TGTGCCAGCAGTCCCCTGGGTGGGAGCAATCAGCCCCAGCATTTT
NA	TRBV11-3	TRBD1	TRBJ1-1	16	CVSSFRDRTLNIEAFF	TGTGTCAGTAGCTTCCGGGACAGAACTCTGAACATTGAAGCTTTCTTT